This T cell receptor beta chain originates from a study of CD8+ T cells in alopecia areata. Findings of the study overall: Normal scalp showed lower clonality than lesional scalp, especially alopecia totalis/universalis. Scalp data also include sequences from resident alphabeta T cells of normal skin.

The V end was cut by 10 bases, the J end by 8 bases, with 17 bases between. Germline CDR1 is SNHLY and CDR2 is FYNNEI. There are 13 residues in the CDR3. The authors extracted RNA and reverse transcribed it into cDNA as the sequencing template. Libraries were prepared by immunoSEQ multiplex PCR; TCRdb keeps only in-frame clonotypes and omits some of them. Of about 120,000 clones in the sample, around 50% are singletons; the top ten hold 10% to 13%. In alopecia areata patients, both lesional scalp punch biopsies and peripheral blood were collected. About this clone: Its antigen is undetermined.

The J gene is TRBJ1-4, the V gene TRBV2; a weak D match, TRBD1 (5 bases). The sequence was obtained from a human donor with alopecia areata. Material: NKG2D-low CD8+ T cells sorted from blood. CDR3 bases: TGTGCCACCCGGGACGGACTCGGGGAAAAACTGTTTTTT. Protein product: CATRDGLGEKLFF. Full variable domain (remainder filled in from reference TRBV2 and TRBJ1-4): EPEVTQTPSHQVTQMGQEVILRCVPISNHLYFYWYRQILGQKVEFLVSFYNNEISEKSEIFDDQFSVERPDGSNFTLKIRSTKLEDSAMYFCATRDGLGEKLFFGSGTQLSVL.